The 9 T cell receptor beta chains in this list originate from one sample, sequenced in a study of blood T cell repertoires in COVID-19. TCRdb's copy holds only in-frame clones and misses some; the assay was immunoSEQ multiplex PCR. The table records over 200,000 clones, 85% of them present only once. Specimen: PBMCs or T cells enriched from blood (not recorded which). Receptor source: a man in his forties who had recovered from COVID-19.

This chain links TRBV27 with TRBJ2-7, with 14 bases aligning to TRBD2. This CDR3 region has 19 residues. V lost 4 bases, J lost 4 bases, and 15 bases stayed unmatched. Per germline, CDR1 MNHEY and CDR2 SMNVEV (reference sequence). The CDR3 is CASSSLTSGRAEKLYEQYF. In DNA, the CDR3 is TGTGCCAGCAGTTCGCTGACTAGCGGGAGGGCCGAAAAATTGTACGAGCAGTACTTC.

The table lists this clone with a count of one. This rearrangement joins TRBV4-3 to TRBJ2-7; 8 nucleotides agree with TRBD1. The CDR3 is 15 residues long. The germline CDR1 and CDR2 sequences are LGHNA and YSLEER. V lost 3 bases, J lost 3 bases, and 7 bases stayed unmatched. The CDR3 is CASSQEWDRFYEQYF. As DNA, the CDR3 is TGCGCCAGCAGCCAGGAGTGGGACAGGTTCTACGAGCAGTACTTC.

V gene TRBV7-8 combines with J gene TRBJ2-7; D not certain. With 2 bases removed from V and 4 bases from J, the gap between germline ends came to 18 bases. This CDR3 contains 16 residues. Germline CDR1 is SGHVS and CDR2 is FQNEAQ. The CDR3 DNA follows: TGTGCCAGCAGCTTACCATCCCACGCGGTAACTTACGAGCAGTACTTC. The encoded protein is CASSLPSHAVTYEQYF.

This chain connects TRBV5-1 to TRBJ1-1; a weak D match, TRBD1 (5 bases). Germline loops: CDR1 SGHRS, CDR2 YFSETQ. The CDR3 consists of 15 residues. Trimming stripped 0 bases from V and 2 bases from J, with 11 bases between. The CDR3, as DNA: TGCGCCAGCAGCTTGGACTCAGGGTTAAACACTGAAGCTTTCTTT. This encodes CASSLDSGLNTEAFF.

The genes are TRBV12-3 or TRBV12-4 and TRBJ2-2; D is unclear. V lost 3 bases, J lost 3 bases, and 5 bases lay in between. CDR3 length: 13 amino acids. CDR3 in DNA: TGTGCCAGCAGTTTGAGCTACACCGGGGAGCTGTTTTTT. The encoded protein is CASSLSYTGELFF.

The V call is TRBV4-1, the J call TRBJ2-3; 7 bases fit TRBD2. The length of the CDR3 is 18 residues. J lost 2 bases, V lost 1 base, and 12 bases had no gene match. The germline V gene has CDR1 MGHRA and CDR2 YSYEKL. In DNA, the CDR3 is TGCGCCAGCAGCCAAGTCCTTCGGGAGGCGGGAGACACAGATACGCAGTATTTT. It codes for CASSQVLREAGDTDTQYF.

This chain connects TRBV7-3 to TRBJ2-3; D may be TRBD1 (5 bases). Germline V gives CDR1 SGHTA, CDR2 FQGTGA. The CDR3 is 16 amino acids. Trimming cost V 5 bases and J 0 bases, with 15 bases left between them. The CDR3 sequence: CASSPIPGISTDTQYF. The CDR3 bases are TGTGCCAGCAGCCCCATACCAGGGATTAGCACAGATACGCAGTATTTT.

This chain joins TRBV6-6 and TRBJ1-1; unclear D gene. Germline assignment: CDR1 MNHNY and CDR2 SVGAGI (reference sequence). This CDR3 region has 12 residues. With 4 bases removed from V and 6 bases from J, the gap between germline ends came to 9 bases. CDR3 sequence (DNA): TGTGCCAGCAGTTCAGCGAATCCTGAAGCTTTCTTT. It translates to CASSSANPEAFF.

Comment on this clone: The same CDR3 is also encoded by other DNA sequences in this sample. The chain couples TRBV6-2 or TRBV6-3 to TRBJ2-6; D is undetermined. V was clipped by 2 bases and J by 0 bases, with 5 bases between them. The CDR3 runs 15 residues. Germline values: CDR1 MNHEY, CDR2 SVGEGT. The DNA for the CDR3 is TGTGCCAGCAGTTACCTAGTCTCTGGGGCCAACGTCCTGACTTTC. Its protein product is CASSYLVSGANVLTF.